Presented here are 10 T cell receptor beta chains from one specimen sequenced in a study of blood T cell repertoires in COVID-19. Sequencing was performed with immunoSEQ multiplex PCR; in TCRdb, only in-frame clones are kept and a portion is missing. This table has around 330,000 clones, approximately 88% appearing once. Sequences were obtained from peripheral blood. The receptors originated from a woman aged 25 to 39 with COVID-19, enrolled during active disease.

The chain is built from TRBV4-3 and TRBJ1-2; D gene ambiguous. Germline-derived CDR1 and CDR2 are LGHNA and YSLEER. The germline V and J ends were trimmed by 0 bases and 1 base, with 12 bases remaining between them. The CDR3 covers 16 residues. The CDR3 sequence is CASSQDVRNGNYGYTF. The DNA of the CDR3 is TGCGCCAGCAGCCAAGATGTCCGAAACGGTAACTATGGCTACACCTTC.

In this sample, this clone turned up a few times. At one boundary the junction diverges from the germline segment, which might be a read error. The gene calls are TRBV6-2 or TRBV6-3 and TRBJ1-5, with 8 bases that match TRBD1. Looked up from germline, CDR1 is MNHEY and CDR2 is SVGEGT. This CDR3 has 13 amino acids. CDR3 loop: CASSYQPRTGKYF. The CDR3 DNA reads TGTGCCAGCAGTTACCAACCCCGGACAGGGAAGTATTTT.

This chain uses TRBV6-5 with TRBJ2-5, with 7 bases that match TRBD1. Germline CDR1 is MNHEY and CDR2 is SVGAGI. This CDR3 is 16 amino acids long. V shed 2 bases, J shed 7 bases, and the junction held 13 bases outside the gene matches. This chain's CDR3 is CASSYAPTGAGTTQYF. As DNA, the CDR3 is TGTGCCAGCAGTTACGCCCCCACAGGGGCCGGTACGACCCAGTACTTC.

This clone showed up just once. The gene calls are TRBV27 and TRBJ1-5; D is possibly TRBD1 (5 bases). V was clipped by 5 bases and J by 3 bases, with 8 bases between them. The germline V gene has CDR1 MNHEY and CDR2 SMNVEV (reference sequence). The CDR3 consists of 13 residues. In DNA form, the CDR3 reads TGTGCCAGCAGTGGACAAGACAATCAGCCCCAGCATTTT. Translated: CASSGQDNQPQHF.

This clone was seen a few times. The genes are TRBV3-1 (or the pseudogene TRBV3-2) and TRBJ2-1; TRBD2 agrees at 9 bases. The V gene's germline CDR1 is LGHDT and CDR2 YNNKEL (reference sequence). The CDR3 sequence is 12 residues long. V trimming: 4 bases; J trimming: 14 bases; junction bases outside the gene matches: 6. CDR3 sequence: CASSPTSGRKFF. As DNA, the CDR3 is TGTGCCAGCAGCCCAACTAGCGGGCGAAAGTTCTTC.

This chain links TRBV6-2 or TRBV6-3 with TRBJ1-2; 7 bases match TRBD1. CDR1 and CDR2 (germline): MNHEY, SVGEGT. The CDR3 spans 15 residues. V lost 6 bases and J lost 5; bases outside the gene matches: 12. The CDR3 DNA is TGTGCCAGCAGCTCCAGAAACAGGGGCACATATGGCTACACCTTC. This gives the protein CASSSRNRGTYGYTF.

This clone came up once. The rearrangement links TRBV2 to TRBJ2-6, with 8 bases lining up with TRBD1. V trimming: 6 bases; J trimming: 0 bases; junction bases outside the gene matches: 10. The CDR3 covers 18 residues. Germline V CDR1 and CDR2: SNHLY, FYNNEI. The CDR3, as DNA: TGTGCCAGCAGCCCCGACAGGGGCCCTTTCTCTGGGGCCAACGTCCTGACTTTC. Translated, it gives CASSPDRGPFSGANVLTF.

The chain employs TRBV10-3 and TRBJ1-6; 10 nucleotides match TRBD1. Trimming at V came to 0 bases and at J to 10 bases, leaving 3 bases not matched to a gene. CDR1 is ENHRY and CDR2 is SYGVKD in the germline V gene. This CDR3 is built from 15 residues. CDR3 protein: CAISESGTGDSPLHF. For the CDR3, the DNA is TGTGCCATCAGTGAGTCCGGGACAGGGGACTCACCCCTCCACTTT.

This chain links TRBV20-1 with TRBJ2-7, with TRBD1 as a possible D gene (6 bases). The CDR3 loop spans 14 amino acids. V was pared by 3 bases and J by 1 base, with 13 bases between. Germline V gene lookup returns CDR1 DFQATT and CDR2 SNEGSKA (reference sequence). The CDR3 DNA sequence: TGCAGTGCTAGTCTACCAGGGGTTTCCTACGAGCAGTACTTC. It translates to CSASLPGVSYEQYF.

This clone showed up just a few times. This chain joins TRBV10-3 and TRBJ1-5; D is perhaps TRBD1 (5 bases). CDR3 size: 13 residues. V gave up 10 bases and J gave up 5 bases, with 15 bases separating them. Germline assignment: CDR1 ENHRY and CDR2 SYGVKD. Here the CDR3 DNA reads TGTGCCACCCTGGGCAGGGTGGATCAGCCCCAGCATTTT. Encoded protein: CATLGRVDQPQHF.